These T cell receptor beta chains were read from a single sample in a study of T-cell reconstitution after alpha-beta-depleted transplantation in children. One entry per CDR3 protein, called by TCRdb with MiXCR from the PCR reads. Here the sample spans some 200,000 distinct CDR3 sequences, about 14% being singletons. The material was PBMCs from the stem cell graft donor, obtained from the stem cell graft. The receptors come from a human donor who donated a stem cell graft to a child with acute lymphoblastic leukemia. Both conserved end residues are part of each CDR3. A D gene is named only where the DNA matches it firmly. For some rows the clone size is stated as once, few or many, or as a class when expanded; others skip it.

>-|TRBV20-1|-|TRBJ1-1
TGCAGTGCTAGAGATCAAGTTTCAGCGGGGCAGGAAGCTTTCTTT
CSARDQVSAGQEAFF
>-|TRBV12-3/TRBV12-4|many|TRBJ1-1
TGTGCCAGCAGTTCCCTACCAGGTGGTGAAGCTTTCTTT
CASSSLPGGEAFF
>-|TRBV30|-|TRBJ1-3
TGTGCCTGGAGTACACAGGGAAACACCATATATTTT
CAWSTQGNTIYF
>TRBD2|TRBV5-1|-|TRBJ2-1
TGCGCCAGCAGCTTGATAGCGGGATGGGGGGATCGCAATGAGCAGTTCTTC
CASSLIAGWGDRNEQFF
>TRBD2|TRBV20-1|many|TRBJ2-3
TGCAGTGCTAGGGTGGGGACTACGAAGCAGTATTTT
CSARVGTTKQYF
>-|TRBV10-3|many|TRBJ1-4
TGTGCCATCAGTGATGGAGAAAATGAAAAACTGTTTTTT
CAISDGENEKLFF
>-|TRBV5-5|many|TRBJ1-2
TGTGCCAGCAGCCCCACAGGGCTGTCAGACTATGGCTACACCTTC
CASSPTGLSDYGYTF
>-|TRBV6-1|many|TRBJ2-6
TGTGCCAGCAGTCCGATCCACCAGGTGGGGGCCAACGTCCTGACTTTC
CASSPIHQVGANVLTF
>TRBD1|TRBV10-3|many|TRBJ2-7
TGTGCCATCAGTGGAGAACTCAGGGGGCTGAGAATTCGCTCCTACGAGCAGTACTTC
CAISGELRGLRIRSYEQYF
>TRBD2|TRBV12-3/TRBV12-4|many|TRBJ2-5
TGTGCCAGCACGGGAGGGCCACATAAGTACTTC
CASTGGPHKYF
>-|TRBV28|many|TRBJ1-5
TGTGCCAGCAGCATAAGTACAGGGTGGTCATCGACCCAGCATTTT
CASSISTGWSSTQHF
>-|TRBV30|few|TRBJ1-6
TGTGCCTGGAGTGGAGTTAATTCACCCCTCCACTTT
CAWSGVNSPLHF
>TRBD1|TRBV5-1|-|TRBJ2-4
TGCGCCAGCAGTTTGGGACAGGGGGTCAAAAACATTCAGTACTTC
CASSLGQGVKNIQYF
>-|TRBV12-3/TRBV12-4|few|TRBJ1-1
TGTGCCAGCAGCCGAGAGGTAGGGGTAGGCGAAGCTTTCTTT
CASSREVGVGEAFF
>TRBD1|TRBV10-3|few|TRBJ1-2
TGTGCCGAGCGACAGGGGCGAGACTATGGCTACACCTTC
CAERQGRDYGYTF
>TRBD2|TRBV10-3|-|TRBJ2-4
TGTGCCATCAGTGAGAGACTAGCGGGAGAGATTCAGTACTTC
CAISERLAGEIQYF
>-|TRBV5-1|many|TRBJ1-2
TGCGCCAGCAGCCAAGAAGGGCTTCGCAAAAGTGGCTACACCTTC
CASSQEGLRKSGYTF
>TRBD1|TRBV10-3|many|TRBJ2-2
TGTGCCATCAGGAATATAGGGACAGCGAACACCGGGGAGCTGTTTTTT
CAIRNIGTANTGELFF
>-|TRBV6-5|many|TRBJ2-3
TGTGCCAGTCGGGCGGTCACAGATACGCAGTATTTT
CASRAVTDTQYF
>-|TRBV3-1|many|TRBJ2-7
TGTGCCAGCAGCCCTTCTAGCCTCTACGAGCAGTACTTC
CASSPSSLYEQYF
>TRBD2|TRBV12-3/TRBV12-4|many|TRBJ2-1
TGTGCCAGCAGTTTATATCGAGCGGGAGCCTACAATGAGCAGTTCTTC
CASSLYRAGAYNEQFF
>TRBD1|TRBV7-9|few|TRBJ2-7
TGTGCCAGCAGCTCCTTAGACAGGGGCGCCTACGAGCAGTACTTC
CASSSLDRGAYEQYF
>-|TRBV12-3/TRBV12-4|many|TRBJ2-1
TGTGCCAGCAGTTTAAGGCTAGATTCGGATGAGCAGTTCTTC
CASSLRLDSDEQFF
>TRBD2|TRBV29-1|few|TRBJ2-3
TGCAGCGTGGGAGGTAGCGGGACGTCAGATACGCAGTATTTT
CSVGGSGTSDTQYF
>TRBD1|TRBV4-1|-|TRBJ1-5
TGCGCCAGCAGCCGAGTAGCCGTGACAGGGGCTAGCAATCAGCCCCAGCATTTT
CASSRVAVTGASNQPQHF
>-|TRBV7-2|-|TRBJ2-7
TGTGCCAGCAGCTTGGCCTCCTCCTACGAGCAGTACTTC
CASSLASSYEQYF